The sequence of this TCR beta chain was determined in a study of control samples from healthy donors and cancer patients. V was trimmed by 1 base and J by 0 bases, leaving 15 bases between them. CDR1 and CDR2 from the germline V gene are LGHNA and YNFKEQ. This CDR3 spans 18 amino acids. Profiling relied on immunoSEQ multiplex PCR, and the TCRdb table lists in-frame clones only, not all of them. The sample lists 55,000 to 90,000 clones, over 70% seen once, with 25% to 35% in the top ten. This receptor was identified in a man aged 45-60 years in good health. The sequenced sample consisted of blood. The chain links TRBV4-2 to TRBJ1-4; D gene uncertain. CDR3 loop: CASSQVPAWAATNEKLFF. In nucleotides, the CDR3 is TGTGCCAGCAGCCAAGTACCCGCATGGGCCGCAACTAATGAAAAACTGTTTTTT.